The source of this TCR beta chain is a study of blood T cell repertoires in COVID-19. Across the study: PBMCs, B-cell-depleted T cells, or T cells provided the cDNA or gDNA that made up the material.

Trimming cost V 3 bases and J 0 bases; bases outside gene matches: 6. CDR1 and CDR2 from the germline V gene are KGHSH and LQKENI. CDR3 length equals 17 residues. Authors' analysis steps: Using reference gene primer amplification, nucleated cell counts were estimated. Profiling relied on immunoSEQ multiplex PCR, and the TCRdb table lists in-frame clones only, not all of them. Clone size and V and J calls were adopted from that table, with D and trimming inferred from the DNA. The repertoire has around 250,000 clones, around 80% of them found once; the top ten carry roughly 3.4%. This chain uses TRBV18 with TRBJ1-3; the match to TRBD1 covers 9 bases. This clonotype was sampled from a woman between 18 and 30 years old with acute or convalescent COVID-19. Specimen: peripheral blood. DNA of the CDR3: TGTGCCAGCTCACCGCGAACAGGGGGCTTCTCTGGAAACACCATATATTTT. It yields the protein CASSPRTGGFSGNTIYF.